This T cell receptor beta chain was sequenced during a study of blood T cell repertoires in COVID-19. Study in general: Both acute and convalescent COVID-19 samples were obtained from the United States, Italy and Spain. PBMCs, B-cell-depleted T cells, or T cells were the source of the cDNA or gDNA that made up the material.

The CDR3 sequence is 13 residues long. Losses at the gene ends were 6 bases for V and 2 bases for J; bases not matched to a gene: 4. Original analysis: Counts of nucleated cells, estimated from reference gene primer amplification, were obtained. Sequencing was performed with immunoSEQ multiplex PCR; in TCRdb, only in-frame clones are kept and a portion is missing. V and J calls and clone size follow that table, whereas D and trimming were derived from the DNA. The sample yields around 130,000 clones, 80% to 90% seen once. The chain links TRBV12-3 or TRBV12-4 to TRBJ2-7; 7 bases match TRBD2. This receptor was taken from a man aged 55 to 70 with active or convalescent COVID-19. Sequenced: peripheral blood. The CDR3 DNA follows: TGTGCCAGCAGACCAAGCGGGACCTACGAGCAGTACTTC. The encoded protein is CASRPSGTYEQYF.